This T cell receptor (beta chain) is from a study of cytomegalovirus exposure and HLA in healthy donors (dated by TCRdb to 2016 to 2017). About the full investigation: The roughly 670 repertoires of the first cohort and the 120 validation repertoires were produced on the same platform, according to a later analysis. Along with the roughly 610-subject first cohort, a separate validation cohort of approximately 110 different subjects was used. The study combined high-throughput TCR immunosequencing, statistical association of individual TCRs with disease status, and machine learning to predict cytomegalovirus infection status. The study aimed to test whether cataloging public T cell receptors could reveal signatures of past pathogen exposure.

Donors formed part of the validation cohort, which comprised over a hundred subjects and was distinct from the first cohort of 550 to 850 subjects. As encoded in the germline V gene, CDR1 is SGHTA while CDR2 is FQGTGA. From its cysteine to its phenylalanine, the CDR3 spans 16 amino acids. This entry keeps only the CDR3 DNA: 48 bases, framed from base 1. V lost 0 bases and J lost 0 bases, and the count of bases not matched to a germline gene is 0. In the case of this clone: The antigen it recognizes is unknown. No per-base quality is available; no much larger clone lies one base away.

The receptor library was made with the immunoSEQ multiplex PCR assay. As for the authors' bioinformatics: To diagnose cytomegalovirus status from the catalog of TCR beta chain sequences, a statistical classification framework was built. The table was pulled from immuneACCESS by TCRdb, which kept in-frame rearrangements only. Such tables lose some clones; where checked, under half of the loss comes from unresolved V genes, and the rest has no known cause. V, J and clone size reflect that table, while D and trimming were determined from the DNA. The sample table shows roughly 100,000 clones, and 75% to 90% are seen once. Of the sample, approximately 20% falls within the top ten clones. Overall study outcomes, separate from this receptor: Across donors, most TCR sequences were observed very rarely, whereas some public TCRs were present in many individuals. The authors suggested that the approach could potentially be generalized to other disease states and immunological phenotypes. The study listed approximately 150 TCR beta chains as associated with cytomegalovirus. In both the original and validation cohorts, the classifier was reported to diagnose cytomegalovirus status with high specificity and sensitivity. A later analysis had no HLA typing for the validation cohort, so co-occurrence there was scored across all 120 or so repertoires. In vitro tests confirmed that a few of the cytomegalovirus-associated TCR beta chains recognize cytomegalovirus antigens. Of the cluster scores, roughly 93% were above 0 in a later analysis, which found that TCRs clustered in the first cohort also tended to co-occur in the approximately 130 validation repertoires.

The source material was PBMCs. The sequence was obtained from a man younger than 35 in good health and CMV-seropositive. The rearranged segments are TRBV7-3 and TRBJ2-1, with 9 bases in between that match TRBD1. The CDR3 protein: CASSLTGQGSYNEQFF. The DNA is as follows: TGTGCCAGCAGCTTAACGGGACAGGGCTCCTACAATGAGCAGTTCTTC.